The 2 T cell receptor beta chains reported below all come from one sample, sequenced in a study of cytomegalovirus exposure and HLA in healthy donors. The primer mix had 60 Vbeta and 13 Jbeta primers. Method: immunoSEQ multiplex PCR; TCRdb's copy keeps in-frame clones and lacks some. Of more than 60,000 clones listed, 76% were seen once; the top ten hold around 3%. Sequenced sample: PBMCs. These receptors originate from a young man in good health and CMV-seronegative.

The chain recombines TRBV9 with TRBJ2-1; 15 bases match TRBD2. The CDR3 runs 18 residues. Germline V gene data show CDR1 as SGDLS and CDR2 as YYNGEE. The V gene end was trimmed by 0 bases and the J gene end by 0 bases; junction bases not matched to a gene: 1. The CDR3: CASSVGTSGGVSYNEQFF. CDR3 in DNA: TGTGCCAGCAGCGTAGGGACTAGCGGGGGGGTCTCCTACAATGAGCAGTTCTTC.

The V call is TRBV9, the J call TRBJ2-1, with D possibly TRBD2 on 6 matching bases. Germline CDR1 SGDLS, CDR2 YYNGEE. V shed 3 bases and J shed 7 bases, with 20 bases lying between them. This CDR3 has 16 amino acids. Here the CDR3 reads CASSAEGKSILNEQFF. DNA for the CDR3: TGTGCCAGCAGCGCGGAGGGTAAATCCATTTTAAATGAGCAGTTCTTC.